This TCR beta chain is drawn from a study of shared T cell receptors in the human thymus. V lost 8 bases and J 0 bases, leaving 11 bases between the germline ends. CDR3 size: 13 residues. Germline V gene data show CDR1 as SGHAT and CDR2 as FQNNGV. Libraries were prepared by immunoSEQ multiplex PCR; TCRdb keeps only in-frame clonotypes and omits some of them. The top ten hold 0.013% of the sample, which has roughly 560,000 clones, 70% to 80% seen once. The data also belong to a second study, concerning human thymus T cells.

The sample was thymocytes. This TCR came from a boy less than two years old with a congenital heart defect. The chain is built from TRBV11-2 and TRBJ2-7; D unresolved. The CDR3: CASALTASYEQYF. In nucleotides, the CDR3 is TGTGCCAGCGCCTTGACTGCCTCCTACGAGCAGTACTTC.